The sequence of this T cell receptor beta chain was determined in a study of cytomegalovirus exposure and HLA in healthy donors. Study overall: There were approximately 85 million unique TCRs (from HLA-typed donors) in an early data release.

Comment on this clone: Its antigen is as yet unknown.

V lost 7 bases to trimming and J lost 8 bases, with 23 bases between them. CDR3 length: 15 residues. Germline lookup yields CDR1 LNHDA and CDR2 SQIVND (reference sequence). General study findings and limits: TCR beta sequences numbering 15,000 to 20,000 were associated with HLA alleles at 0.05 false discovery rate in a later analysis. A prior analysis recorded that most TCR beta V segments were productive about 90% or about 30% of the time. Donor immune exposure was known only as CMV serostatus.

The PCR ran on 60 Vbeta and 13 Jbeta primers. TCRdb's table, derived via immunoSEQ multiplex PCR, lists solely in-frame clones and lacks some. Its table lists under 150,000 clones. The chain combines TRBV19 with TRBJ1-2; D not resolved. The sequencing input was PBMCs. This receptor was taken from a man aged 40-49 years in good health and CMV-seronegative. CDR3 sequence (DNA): TGTGCCAGTATCGACCGGCCAAACAAAGGCGGCGGCTACACCTTC. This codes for CASIDRPNKGGGYTF.